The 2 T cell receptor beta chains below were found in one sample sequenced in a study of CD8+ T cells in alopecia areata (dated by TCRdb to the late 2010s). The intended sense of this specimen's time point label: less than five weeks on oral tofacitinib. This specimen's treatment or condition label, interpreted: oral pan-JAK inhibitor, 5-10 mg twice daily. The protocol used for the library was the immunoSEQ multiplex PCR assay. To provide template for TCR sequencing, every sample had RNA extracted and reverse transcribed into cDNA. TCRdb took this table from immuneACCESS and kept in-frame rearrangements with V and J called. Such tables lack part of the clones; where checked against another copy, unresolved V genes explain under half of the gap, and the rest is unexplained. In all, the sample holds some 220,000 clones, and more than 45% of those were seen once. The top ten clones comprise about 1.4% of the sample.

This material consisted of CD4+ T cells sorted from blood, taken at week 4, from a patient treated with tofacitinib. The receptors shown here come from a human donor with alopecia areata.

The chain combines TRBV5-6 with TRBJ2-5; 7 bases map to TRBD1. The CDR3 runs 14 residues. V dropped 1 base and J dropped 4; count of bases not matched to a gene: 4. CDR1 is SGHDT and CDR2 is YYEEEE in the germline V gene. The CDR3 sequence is CASSLQGGRETQYF. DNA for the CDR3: TGTGCCAGCAGCTTGCAAGGGGGCCGAGAGACCCAGTACTTC.

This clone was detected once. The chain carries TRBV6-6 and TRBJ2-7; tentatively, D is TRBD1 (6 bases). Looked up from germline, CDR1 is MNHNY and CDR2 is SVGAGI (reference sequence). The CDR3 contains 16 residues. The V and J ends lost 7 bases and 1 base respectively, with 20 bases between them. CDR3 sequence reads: CASKASVTGTSYEQYF. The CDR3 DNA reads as TGTGCCAGCAAAGCGTCGGTTACAGGGACATCCTACGAGCAGTACTTC.